The 2 T cell receptor beta chains below come from one sample, sequenced in a study of cytomegalovirus exposure and HLA in healthy donors. The PCR contained 60 Vbeta and 13 Jbeta primers. Sequencing was performed with immunoSEQ multiplex PCR; in TCRdb, only in-frame clones are kept and a portion is missing. The sample table sets out 100,000 to 150,000 clones. Sequenced: PBMCs. These receptors all come from a woman between 35 and 50 years old in good health and CMV-seropositive.

The CDR3 loop is CASSRRLGEDSNQPQHF. Here the CDR3 DNA reads TGTGCCAGCAGTCGACGGCTAGGAGAGGATAGCAATCAGCCCCAGCATTTT. This chain connects TRBV6-7 to TRBJ1-5; D unresolved. TRBV6-7 is an ORF, and what it does is uncertain. The V gene lost 5 bases and the J gene lost 0 bases, with 17 bases spanning the gap. This CDR3 has 17 residues.

The rearrangement links TRBV10-1 to TRBJ1-4; TRBD1 aligns across 9 bases. Trimming removed 6 bases from V and 13 bases from J; junction bases left unmatched: 6. This CDR3 comprises 12 residues. CDR1 is WNHNN, CDR2 SYGVQD, per germline (reference sequence). CDR3 in amino acids: CASRNWGQGLFF. CDR3 nucleotide sequence: TGCGCCAGCAGAAATTGGGGACAGGGACTGTTTTTT.